Presented here are 13 T cell receptor beta chains from one specimen sequenced in a study of OX40 agonist ivuxolimab in advanced cancers. Library creation used the immunoSEQ multiplex PCR assay. TCRdb limited this immuneACCESS table to in-frame rearrangements with V and J called. A share of clones is missing; checked studies link under half to unresolved V genes, and the rest is unexplained. The sample table records 70,000 to 85,000 clones; 80% to 90% of these occur just once. The ten largest clones add up to about 1% of the sample. Sequences were derived from CD4+ or CD8+ T cells sorted from blood, sampled in a trial of the OX40 agonist ivuxolimab. The receptors originated from an adult with an advanced solid tumor such as melanoma, head and neck, liver or kidney cancer.

This clone was found a few times. The chain carries TRBV2 and TRBJ1-4, with 8 bases fitting TRBD1. V was clipped by 4 bases and J by 8 bases; unmatched bases: 6. Germline lookup yields CDR1 SNHLY and CDR2 FYNNEI. The CDR3 runs to 14 residues. This CDR3 reads CASSGQGWGEKLFF. The CDR3 bases are TGTGCCAGCAGTGGACAGGGGTGGGGGGAAAAACTGTTTTTT.

The chain combines TRBV7-9 with TRBJ2-5; possibly TRBD1 for D (5 bases). Germline V CDR1 and CDR2: SEHNR, FQNEAQ (reference sequence). The CDR3 spans 15 residues. The V and J ends lost 3 bases and 5 bases respectively, with 16 bases between them. The CDR3 sequence: CASSFPRTTEETQYF. The DNA of the CDR3 is TGTGCCAGCAGCTTCCCTCGGACAACCGAGGAGACCCAGTACTTC.

The J gene is TRBJ2-7, the V gene TRBV29-1, with TRBD1 as a possible D gene (5 bases). Germline V lookup: CDR1 SQVTM, CDR2 ANQGSEA. The germline V and J ends were trimmed by 7 bases and 7 bases, with 17 bases remaining between them. This CDR3 is 12 amino acids long. The CDR3 DNA reads as TGCAGCGGGACAAGCTACGGCCGGGAGCAGTACTTC. Residues: CSGTSYGREQYF.

This clone occurred once. CDR3 region: CASSYSYEGYNEQFF. The CDR3 DNA follows: TGTGCCAGCAGTTACTCCTATGAGGGCTACAATGAGCAGTTCTTC. The rearrangement links TRBV6-5 to TRBJ2-1, with D maybe TRBD2 (5 bases). The CDR3 consists of 15 residues. Germline V gene lookup returns CDR1 MNHEY and CDR2 SVGAGI. V was cut by 0 bases and J by 3 bases, with 9 bases left in between.

The chain carries TRBV5-4 and TRBJ1-2, with 8 bases that match TRBD1. V gave up 4 bases and J gave up 3 bases; unmatched junction bases: 8. This CDR3 has 15 residues. The germline V gene has CDR1 SGHNT and CDR2 YYREEE (reference sequence). The CDR3 loop reads CASSTGTGPYYGYTF. The CDR3 DNA reads as TGTGCCAGCAGCACCGGGACAGGCCCTTACTATGGCTACACCTTC.

The rearrangement uses TRBV9 and TRBJ2-7; TRBD1 might be the D (9 bases). The CDR3 is made up of 15 amino acids. CDR1 and CDR2 (germline): SGDLS, YYNGEE. Trimming removed 4 bases at V and 4 bases at J, with 18 bases between. The CDR3 nucleotides are TGTGCCAGCAGCTCGGGGGGGACAGGGTTATACGAGCAGTACTTC. Amino acids: CASSSGGTGLYEQYF.

This clone was detected a few times. V gene TRBV5-4 combines with J gene TRBJ2-5, with D tentatively TRBD2 (6 bases). This CDR3 region has 14 residues. V shed 5 bases and J shed 4 bases, with 15 bases lying between them. Per germline, CDR1 SGHNT and CDR2 YYREEE (reference sequence). CDR3 protein: CASRGSGGGETQYF. CDR3 sequence (DNA): TGTGCCAGCAGGGGTAGCGGTGGGGGAGAGACCCAGTACTTC.

The genes are TRBV2 and TRBJ2-5; either TRBD1 or TRBD2 may fit D (6 bases each). The CDR3 spans 17 residues. From germline, CDR1 is SNHLY and CDR2 FYNNEI. V was cut by 10 bases and J by 4 bases, with 28 bases left in between. The DNA of the CDR3 is TGTGCCACCATAGCAGGGAGGCCGGACAGCGGAGTAGAGACCCAGTACTTC. Encoded protein: CATIAGRPDSGVETQYF.

The chain recombines TRBV6-5 with TRBJ2-7; D gene ambiguous. Trimming cost V 2 bases and J 0 bases, with 5 bases left between them. The CDR3 is made up of 13 amino acids. Germline V gene lookup returns CDR1 MNHEY and CDR2 SVGAGI. The CDR3 here is CASSYPGSYEQYF. CDR3 bases: TGTGCCAGCAGTTACCCAGGCTCCTACGAGCAGTACTTC.

This clone has only a few counts. As DNA, the CDR3 is TGTGCCAGCAGTGACCAACAGGGGGGTACAGCTTTCTTT. This sequence encodes CASSDQQGGTAFF. The chain joins TRBV6-4 to TRBJ1-1; 8 bases match TRBD1. This CDR3 is built from 13 residues. Trimming removed 2 bases from V and 10 bases from J; junction bases left unmatched: 6. Per germline, CDR1 MRHNA and CDR2 SNTAGT.

This chain joins TRBV6-6 and TRBJ1-5; 8 nucleotides match TRBD1. The CDR3 loop spans 12 amino acids. Germline CDR1 is MNHNY and CDR2 is SVGAGI (reference sequence). The V gene end was trimmed by 10 bases and the J gene end by 4 bases; junction bases not matched to a gene: 3. CDR3 DNA: TGTGCCACAAGACAGGGGAATCAGCCCCAGCATTTT. Protein: CATRQGNQPQHF.

The J gene is TRBJ2-6, the V gene TRBV5-1, with D uncertain. V lost 3 bases and J 0 bases, leaving 7 bases between the germline ends. The CDR3 runs to 15 residues. Germline CDR1 SGHRS, CDR2 YFSETQ. CDR3 coding DNA: TGCGCCAGCAGCTCGGCGCTCTCTGGGGCCAACGTCCTGACTTTC. Translated, it gives CASSSALSGANVLTF.

The chain is built from TRBV7-9 and TRBJ1-1; D not certain. The ends were cut back, 7 bases at V and 1 base at J, with 13 bases in the middle. The CDR3 has 14 amino acids. Germline V gene sequence: CDR1 SEHNR, CDR2 FQNEAQ (reference sequence). The DNA of the CDR3 is TGTGCCAGCATTAGCGGGTCCGGGAACACTGAAGCTTTCTTT. This gives the protein CASISGSGNTEAFF.